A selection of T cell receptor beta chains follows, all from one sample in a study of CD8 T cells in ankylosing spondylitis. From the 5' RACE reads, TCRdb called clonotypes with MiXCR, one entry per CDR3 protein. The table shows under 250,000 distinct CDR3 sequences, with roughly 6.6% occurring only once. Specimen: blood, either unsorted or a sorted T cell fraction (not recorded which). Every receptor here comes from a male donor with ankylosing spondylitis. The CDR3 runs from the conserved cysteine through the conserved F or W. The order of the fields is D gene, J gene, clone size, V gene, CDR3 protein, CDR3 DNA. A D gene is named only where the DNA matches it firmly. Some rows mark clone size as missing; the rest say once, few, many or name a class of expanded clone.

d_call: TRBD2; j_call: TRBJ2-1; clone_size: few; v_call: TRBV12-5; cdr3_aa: CASGFSIVTSGSLREQFF; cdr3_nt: TGTGCTAGTGGTTTCTCCATCGTGACTAGCGGGAGTCTTCGTGAGCAGTTCTTC
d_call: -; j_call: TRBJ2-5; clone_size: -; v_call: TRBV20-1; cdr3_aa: CSTKPASQETQYF; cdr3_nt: TGCAGTACAAAACCGGCCAGCCAAGAGACCCAGTACTTC
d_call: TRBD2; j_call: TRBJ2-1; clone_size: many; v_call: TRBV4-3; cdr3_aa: CASSRGLADEQFF; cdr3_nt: TGCGCCAGCAGCCGGGGACTAGCCGATGAGCAGTTCTTC
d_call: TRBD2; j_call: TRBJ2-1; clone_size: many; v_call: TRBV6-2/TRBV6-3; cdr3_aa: CASRSKREGQNEQFF; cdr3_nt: TGTGCCAGCAGGTCCAAGCGGGAGGGCCAAAATGAGCAGTTCTTC
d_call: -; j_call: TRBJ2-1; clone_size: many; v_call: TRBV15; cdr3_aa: CATSRVAGGYNEQFF; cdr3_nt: TGTGCCACCAGCAGAGTTGCGGGTGGGTACAATGAGCAGTTCTTC
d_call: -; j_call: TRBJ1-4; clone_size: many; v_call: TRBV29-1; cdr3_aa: CSVDSGEGGELFF; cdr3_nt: TGCAGCGTTGATAGTGGAGAGGGGGGCGAACTGTTTTTT
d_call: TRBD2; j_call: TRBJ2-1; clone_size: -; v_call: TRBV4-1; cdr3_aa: CASSHRTSGSSYNEQFF; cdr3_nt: TGCGCCAGCAGCCACCGGACTAGCGGGAGTTCCTACAATGAGCAGTTCTTC
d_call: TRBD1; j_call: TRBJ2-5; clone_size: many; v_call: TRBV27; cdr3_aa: CASSSLTGLETQYF; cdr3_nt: TGTGCCAGCAGTTCCCTGACAGGGTTGGAGACCCAGTACTTC
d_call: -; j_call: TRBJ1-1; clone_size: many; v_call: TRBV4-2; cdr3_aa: CASSQAGNTEAFF; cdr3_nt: TGTGCCAGCAGCCAAGCGGGGAACACTGAAGCTTTCTTT
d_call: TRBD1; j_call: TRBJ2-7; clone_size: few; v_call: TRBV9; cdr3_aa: CASSVGDRSSYEQYF; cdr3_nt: TGTGCCAGCAGCGTAGGGGACAGGAGCTCCTACGAGCAGTACTTC
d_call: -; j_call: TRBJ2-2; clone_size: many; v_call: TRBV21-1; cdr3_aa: CASSKGPRECGELFF; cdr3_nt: TGTGCCAGCAGCAAAGGCCCGCGGGAGTGCGGGGAGCTGTTTTTT
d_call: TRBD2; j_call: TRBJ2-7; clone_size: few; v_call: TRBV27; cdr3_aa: CASSKRGLAESSYEQYF; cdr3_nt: TGTGCCAGCAGCAAAAGGGGACTAGCCGAGAGCTCCTACGAGCAGTACTTC
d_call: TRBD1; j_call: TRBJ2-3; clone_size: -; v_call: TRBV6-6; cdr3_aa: CATDRGLTQYF; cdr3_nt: TGTGCCACGGACAGGGGGCTGACGCAGTATTTT
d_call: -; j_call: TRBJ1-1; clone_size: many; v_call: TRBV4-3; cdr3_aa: CASSHLYTGVNTEAFF; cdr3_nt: TGCGCCAGCAGCCACCTATATACAGGAGTGAACACTGAAGCTTTCTTT
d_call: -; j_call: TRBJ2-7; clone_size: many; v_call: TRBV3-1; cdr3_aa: CASSQEWDYEQYF; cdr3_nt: TGTGCCAGCAGCCAAGAATGGGATTACGAGCAGTACTTC
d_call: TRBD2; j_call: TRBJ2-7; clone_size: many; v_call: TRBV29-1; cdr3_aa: CSVELAGSYEQYF; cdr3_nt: TGCAGCGTTGAACTAGCGGGTTCCTACGAGCAGTACTTC
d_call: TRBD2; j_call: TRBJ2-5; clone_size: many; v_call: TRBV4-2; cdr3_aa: CASSQEGTSGGGQETQYF; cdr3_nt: TGTGCCAGCAGCCAAGAGGGGACTAGCGGGGGGGGCCAAGAGACCCAGTACTTC
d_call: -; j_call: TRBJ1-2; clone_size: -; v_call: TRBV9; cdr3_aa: CASSPPTRGGYTF; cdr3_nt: TGTGCCAGCAGCCCCCCGACAAGAGGGGGCTACACCTTC
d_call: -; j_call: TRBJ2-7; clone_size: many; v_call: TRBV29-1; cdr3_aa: CSVRTEGEQYF; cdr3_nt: TGCAGCGTCCGGACAGAGGGCGAGCAGTACTTC
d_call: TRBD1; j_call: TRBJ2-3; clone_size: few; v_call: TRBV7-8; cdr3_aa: CASRPDRGRLDTQYF; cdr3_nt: TGTGCCAGCAGGCCGGACAGGGGGCGGTTAGATACGCAGTATTTT
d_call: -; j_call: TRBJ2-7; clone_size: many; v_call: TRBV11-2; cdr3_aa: CASSSDLPYEQYF; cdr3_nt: TGTGCCAGCAGCTCGGACTTGCCCTACGAGCAGTACTTC
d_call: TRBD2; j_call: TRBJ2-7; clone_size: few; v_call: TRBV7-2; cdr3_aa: CASSLFGGSGTYEQYF; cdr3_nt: TGTGCCAGCAGCTTATTTGGCGGGAGCGGGACCTACGAGCAGTACTTC
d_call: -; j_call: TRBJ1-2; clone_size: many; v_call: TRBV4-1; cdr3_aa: CASSQDLSGIGYGYTF; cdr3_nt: TGCGCCAGCAGCCAAGATCTTTCAGGGATAGGCTATGGCTACACCTTC
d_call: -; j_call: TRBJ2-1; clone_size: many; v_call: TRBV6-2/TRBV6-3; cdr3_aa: CASSYSRGLYNEQFF; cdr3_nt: TGTGCCAGCAGTTACTCACGCGGTCTTTACAATGAGCAGTTCTTC
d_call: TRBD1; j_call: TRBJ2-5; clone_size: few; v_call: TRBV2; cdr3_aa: CASSVWGTGQETQYF; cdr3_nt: TGTGCCAGCAGTGTCTGGGGGACAGGTCAAGAGACCCAGTACTTC
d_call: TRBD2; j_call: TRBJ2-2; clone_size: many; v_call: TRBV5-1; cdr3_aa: CASSSGLVNTGELFF; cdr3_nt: TGCGCCAGCAGCTCGGGACTAGTGAACACCGGGGAGCTGTTTTTT
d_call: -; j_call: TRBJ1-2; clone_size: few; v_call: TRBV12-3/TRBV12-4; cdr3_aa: CASRLGTHYGYTF; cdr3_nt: TGTGCCAGCAGACTAGGGACTCACTATGGCTACACCTTC
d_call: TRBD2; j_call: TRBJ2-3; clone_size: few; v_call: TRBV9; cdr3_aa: CASSVGGGATDTQYF; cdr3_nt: TGTGCCAGCAGCGTTGGCGGGGGGGCGACAGATACGCAGTATTTT
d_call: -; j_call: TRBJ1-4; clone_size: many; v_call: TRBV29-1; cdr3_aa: CSVGATNEKLFF; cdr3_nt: TGCAGCGTTGGTGCAACTAATGAAAAACTGTTTTTT
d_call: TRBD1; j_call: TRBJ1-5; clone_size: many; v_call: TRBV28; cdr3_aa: CASSLVLWDTGGQPQHF; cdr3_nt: TGTGCCAGCAGTTTGGTGCTCTGGGACACAGGGGGTCAGCCCCAGCATTTT
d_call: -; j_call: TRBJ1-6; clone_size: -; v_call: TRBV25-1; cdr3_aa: CASSESQRIYSPLHF; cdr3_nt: TGTGCCAGCAGTGAATCCCAACGTATCTATTCACCCCTCCACTTT
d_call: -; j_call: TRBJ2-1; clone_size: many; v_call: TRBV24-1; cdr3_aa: CATSGYNEQFF; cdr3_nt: TGTGCCACCAGTGGCTACAATGAGCAGTTCTTC
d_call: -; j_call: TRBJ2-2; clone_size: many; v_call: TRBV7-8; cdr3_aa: CASSSPTGELFF; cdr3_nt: TGTGCCAGCAGTTCCCCCACCGGGGAGCTGTTTTTT
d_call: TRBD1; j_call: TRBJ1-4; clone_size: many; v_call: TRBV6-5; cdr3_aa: CASSWDRANEKLFF; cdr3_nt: TGTGCCAGCAGTTGGGACAGGGCTAATGAAAAACTGTTTTTT
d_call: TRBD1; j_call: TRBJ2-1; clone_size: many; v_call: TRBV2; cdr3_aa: CASSGDSFNEQFF; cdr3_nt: TGTGCCAGCAGTGGGGACAGTTTCAATGAGCAGTTCTTC
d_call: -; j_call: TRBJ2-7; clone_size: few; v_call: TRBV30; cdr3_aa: CAWSRMVRLSYEQYF; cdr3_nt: TGTGCCTGGAGTCGGATGGTGCGGCTGTCCTACGAGCAGTACTTC
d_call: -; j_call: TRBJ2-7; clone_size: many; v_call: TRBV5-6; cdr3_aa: CASSLVGAHPTYEQYF; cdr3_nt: TGTGCCAGCAGCTTGGTGGGTGCGCACCCAACCTACGAGCAGTACTTC
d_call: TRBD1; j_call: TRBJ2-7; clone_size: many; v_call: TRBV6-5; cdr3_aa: CASSYRDSPYEQYF; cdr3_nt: TGTGCCAGCAGTTACAGGGACAGCCCCTACGAGCAGTACTTC
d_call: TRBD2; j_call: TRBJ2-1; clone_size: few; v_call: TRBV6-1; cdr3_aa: CASSRRGGYNEQFF; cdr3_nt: TGTGCCAGCAGTAGACGGGGGGGATACAATGAGCAGTTCTTC
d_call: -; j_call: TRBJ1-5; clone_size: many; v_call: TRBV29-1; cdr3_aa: CSVGGRSFGTQHF; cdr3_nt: TGCAGCGTGGGGGGACGGTCTTTTGGGACCCAGCATTTT
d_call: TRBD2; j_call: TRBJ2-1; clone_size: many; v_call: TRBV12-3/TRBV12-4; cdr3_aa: CASRGSSGTFYNEQFF; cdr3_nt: TGTGCCAGCAGGGGATCTAGCGGGACCTTTTACAATGAGCAGTTCTTC
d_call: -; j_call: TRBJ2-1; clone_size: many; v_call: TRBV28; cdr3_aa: CASIGGPIESGEQFF; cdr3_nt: TGTGCCAGCATTGGAGGGCCTATTGAGTCGGGGGAGCAGTTCTTC
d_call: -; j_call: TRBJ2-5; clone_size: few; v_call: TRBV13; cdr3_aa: CASSSRETQYF; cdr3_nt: TGTGCCAGCAGCTCCCGCGAGACCCAGTACTTC
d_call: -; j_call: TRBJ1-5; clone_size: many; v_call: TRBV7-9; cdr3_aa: CASSLSQSNQPQHF; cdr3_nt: TGTGCCAGCAGCTTAAGCCAGAGCAATCAGCCCCAGCATTTT
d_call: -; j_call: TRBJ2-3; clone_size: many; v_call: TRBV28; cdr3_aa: CASMAIPDTQYF; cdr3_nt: TGTGCCAGCATGGCTATTCCAGATACGCAGTATTTT
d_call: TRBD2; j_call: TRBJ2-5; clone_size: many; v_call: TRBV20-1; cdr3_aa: CSHTKGRGVQETQYF; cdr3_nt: TGCAGTCATACGAAGGGGCGGGGGGTCCAAGAGACCCAGTACTTC
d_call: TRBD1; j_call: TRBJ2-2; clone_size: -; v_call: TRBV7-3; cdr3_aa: CASSRDRDRTGELFF; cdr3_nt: TGTGCCAGCAGCCGGGACAGGGATAGGACCGGGGAGCTGTTTTTT
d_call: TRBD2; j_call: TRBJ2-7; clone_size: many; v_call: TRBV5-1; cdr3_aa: CASSPGVAGGYEQYF; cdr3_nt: TGCGCCAGCAGCCCCGGGGTAGCGGGAGGATACGAGCAGTACTTC
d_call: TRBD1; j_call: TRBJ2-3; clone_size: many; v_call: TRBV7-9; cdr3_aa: CASSSRRQGSTDTQYF; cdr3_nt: TGTGCCAGCAGCTCACGACGACAGGGGAGCACAGATACGCAGTATTTT
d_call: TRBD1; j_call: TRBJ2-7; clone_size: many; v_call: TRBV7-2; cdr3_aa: CARQGQGSIEQYF; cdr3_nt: TGTGCCAGACAAGGACAGGGCTCTATTGAGCAGTACTTC
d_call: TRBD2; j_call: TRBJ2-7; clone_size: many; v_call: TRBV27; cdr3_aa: CASSLSTSGVSYEQYF; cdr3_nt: TGTGCCAGCAGTTTATCGACTAGCGGCGTCTCCTACGAGCAGTACTTC
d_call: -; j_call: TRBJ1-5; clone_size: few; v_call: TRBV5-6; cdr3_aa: CASSLGLQPQHF; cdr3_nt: TGTGCCAGCAGCTTGGGTCTTCAGCCCCAGCATTTT